Listed here are 23 T cell receptor beta chains from one sample, sequenced in a study of T cell responses to AZD1222 COVID-19 vaccine (dated by TCRdb to about 2021). Taken with the paper, the label for time point translates to: baseline before first vaccination. Library prep was done by the immunoSEQ multiplex PCR assay. Drawn from immuneACCESS, this table holds only the in-frame rearrangements with V and J called that TCRdb kept. Clones are partly lost; checked studies trace under half to an unresolved V gene and leave the rest unexplained. The sample table records under 85,000 clones; around 90% of these occur just once. 24% of the sample belongs to the ten largest clones. Sequenced here: peripheral blood, sampled on day 0 of AZD1222 vaccination. The receptors here all came from an adult in good health.

The genes are TRBV11-2 and TRBJ1-2; D remains unclear. CDR3 size: 13 residues. Germline lookup yields CDR1 SGHAT and CDR2 FQNNGV. Trimming shortened V by 5 bases and J by 3 bases, and 10 bases separated the two germline ends. The CDR3 sequence is CASSTRTDYGYTF. The CDR3, as DNA: TGTGCCAGCAGCACACGGACCGACTATGGCTACACCTTC.

The rearrangement links TRBV15 to TRBJ1-3; D call uncertain. Per the germline V gene, CDR1 is LNHNV and CDR2 is YYDKDF (reference sequence). This CDR3 has 16 amino acids. V lost 0 bases, J lost 2 bases, and 11 bases lay in between. This CDR3 is CATSREAGGTGNTIYF. The CDR3 DNA is TGTGCCACCAGCAGAGAAGCGGGAGGAACTGGAAACACCATATATTTT.

This chain joins TRBV28 and TRBJ1-2; D unclear. Germline CDR1 is MDHEN and CDR2 is SYDVKM. Deletions cut 3 bases from V and 6 bases from J, with 20 bases between. CDR3 length: 16 amino acids. CDR3 in amino acids: CASSFLAWGGHNGYTF. CDR3 DNA sequence: TGTGCCAGCAGTTTCCTAGCGTGGGGTGGCCATAATGGCTACACCTTC.

This CDR3 reads CASSLVTGQGATEAFF. The CDR3 coding sequence is TGTGCCAGCAGCTTGGTCACGGGACAGGGGGCCACTGAAGCTTTCTTT. The rearrangement links TRBV5-5 to TRBJ1-1, with TRBD1 matching 12 bases. The ends lost 0 bases at V and 4 bases at J; junction bases unmatched: 4. CDR3 length: 16 residues. Germline V CDR1 and CDR2: SGHKS, YYEKEE (reference sequence).

The chain has TRBV5-4 and TRBJ1-4, with 8 bases identical to TRBD1. Losses at the gene ends were 3 bases for V and 8 bases for J; bases not matched to a gene: 9. Germline V gene data show CDR1 as SGHNT and CDR2 as YYREEE (reference sequence). This CDR3 comprises 15 residues. The CDR3 DNA follows: TGTGCCAGCAGCTCAAGGACAGGGTTTGGAGAAAAACTGTTTTTT. Protein sequence: CASSSRTGFGEKLFF.

The chain uses TRBV7-3 and TRBJ2-7, with D unclear. Deletions cut 5 bases from V and 4 bases from J, with 9 bases between. The CDR3 loop spans 12 amino acids. Germline V CDR1 and CDR2: SGHTA, FQGTGA. CDR3 bases: TGTGCCAGCAGCCCCGACGGGTACGAGCAGTACTTC. As protein: CASSPDGYEQYF.

The chain joins TRBV7-6 to TRBJ2-2, with D perhaps matching TRBD2 (6 bases). The CDR3 runs to 16 residues. Trimming removed 1 base from V and 5 bases from J, with 14 bases in between. The germline gives CDR1 SGHVS, CDR2 FNYEAQ. For the CDR3, the DNA is TGTGCCAGCAGCTTAGGGGCGGGAATGGGTACCGGGGAGCTGTTTTTT. It is translated as CASSLGAGMGTGELFF.

Remarks on this clone: The junction departs from the called germline gene at one end, perhaps through a read error. The chain employs TRBV7-9 and TRBJ2-1; 8 positions agree with TRBD2. Germline V gives CDR1 SEHNR, CDR2 FQNEAQ (reference sequence). CDR3 length: 14 residues. Written as DNA, the CDR3 is TGTGCCAGCAGCCTAGCGGGTTTTTACAATGAGCAGTTCTTC. It translates to CASSLAGFYNEQFF. Full variable domain (outside the CDR3, taken from reference TRBV7-9 and TRBJ2-1): DTGVSQNPRHKITKRGQNVTFRCDPISEHNRLYWYRQTLGQGPEFLTYFQNEAQLEKSRLLSDRFSAERPKGSFSTLEIQRTEQGDSAMYLCASSLAGFYNEQFFGPGTRLTVL.

The rearrangement links TRBV27 to TRBJ1-2; D call uncertain. CDR3 size: 14 residues. V gave up 4 bases and J gave up 8 bases, with 17 bases separating them. Germline CDR1 is MNHEY and CDR2 is SMNVEV (reference sequence). This CDR3 reads CASSYQPRLGGYTF. The CDR3, as DNA: TGTGCCAGCAGTTACCAACCCCGCCTAGGGGGCTACACCTTC.

The rearrangement joins TRBV11-2 to TRBJ2-2; D gene uncertain. The CDR3 runs to 14 residues. The germline gives CDR1 SGHAT, CDR2 FQNNGV. The V end lost 2 bases, the J end lost 6 bases, and 10 bases lay between the germline ends. The CDR3 reads CASSLYSPPGELFF. For the CDR3, the DNA is TGTGCCAGCAGCTTATACAGCCCTCCCGGGGAGCTGTTTTTT. Based on the CDR3 plus reference TRBV11-2 and TRBJ2-2, the full variable domain is EAGVAQSPRYKIIEKRQSVAFWCNPISGHATLYWYQQILGQGPKLLIQFQNNGVVDDSQLPKDRFSAERLKGVDSTLKIQPAKLEDSAVYLCASSLYSPPGELFFGEGSRLTVL.

J is TRBJ2-2 and V is TRBV5-5, with D uncertain. Between the trimmed V and J ends, which lost 4 bases and 5 bases, there was a span of 12 bases. This CDR3 is 14 amino acids long. Germline CDR1 and CDR2: SGHKS and YYEKEE (reference sequence). The CDR3 DNA reads as TGTGCCAGCAGCAGGGTCTTGGTGACCGGGGAGCTGTTTTTT. It translates to CASSRVLVTGELFF.

This rearrangement joins TRBV7-9 to TRBJ2-3; 8 bases are a match to TRBD2. The V gene end was trimmed by 5 bases and the J gene end by 1 base; junction bases not matched to a gene: 8. This CDR3 spans 16 amino acids. Germline CDR1 SEHNR, CDR2 FQNEAQ (reference sequence). CDR3 protein: CASSALSGTGTDTQYF. DNA for the CDR3: TGTGCCAGCAGCGCGCTTAGCGGGACCGGCACAGATACGCAGTATTTT.

The chain combines TRBV28 with TRBJ2-7, with D maybe TRBD2 (6 bases). Trimming shortened V by 10 bases and J by 1 base, and 14 bases separated the two germline ends. From germline, CDR1 is MDHEN and CDR2 SYDVKM. The CDR3 loop spans 13 amino acids. CDR3 amino acids: CATEASASYEQYF. CDR3 nucleotide sequence: TGTGCCACAGAGGCTAGCGCTTCCTACGAGCAGTACTTC.

This clone occurred once. This chain links TRBV5-6 with TRBJ2-1; 10 positions agree with TRBD1. Losses at the gene ends were 4 bases for V and 8 bases for J; bases not matched to a gene: 6. The CDR3 loop spans 14 amino acids. Germline CDR1 is SGHDT and CDR2 is YYEEEE. In nucleotides, the CDR3 is TGTGCCAGCAGCCCCCGGGACAGGGGCCATGAGCAGTTCTTC. Protein product: CASSPRDRGHEQFF.

V usage is TRBV29-1 and J usage is TRBJ2-3; TRBD1 or TRBD2 may be the D gene (5 bases each). CDR1 and CDR2 (germline): SQVTM, ANQGSEA. The CDR3 length is 14 residues. V was trimmed by 4 bases and J by 6 bases, leaving 17 bases between them. This CDR3 reads CSVVWGSGGDTQYF. CDR3 in DNA: TGCAGCGTTGTGTGGGGGTCGGGTGGGGATACGCAGTATTTT.

This clone was seen only once. The chain joins TRBV6-5 to TRBJ1-3, with D unresolved. Germline CDR1 and CDR2: MNHEY and SVGAGI. This CDR3 region has 15 residues. The V end lost 0 bases, the J end lost 0 bases, and 6 bases lay between the germline ends. The CDR3 protein is CASSYSHSSGNTIYF. CDR3 DNA sequence: TGTGCCAGCAGTTACTCTCACAGCTCTGGAAACACCATATATTTT.

This sequence joins TRBV6-5 and TRBJ1-6; a weak D match, TRBD1 (6 bases). The CDR3 sequence is 13 residues long. Looked up from germline, CDR1 is MNHEY and CDR2 is SVGAGI. The V and J ends lost 6 bases and 9 bases respectively, with 12 bases between them. In nucleotides, the CDR3 is TGTGCCAGCAGACCCATGGACAGTTCACCCCTCCACTTT. Protein product: CASRPMDSSPLHF.

This clone appeared once. The V call is TRBV27, the J call TRBJ2-1; a weak D match, TRBD2 (5 bases). Trimming removed 8 bases from V and 5 bases from J, with 19 bases in between. The CDR3 length is 15 residues. Germline V gives CDR1 MNHEY, CDR2 SMNVEV (reference sequence). The CDR3 sequence is CASQTGSVGDNEQFF. The CDR3 DNA is TGTGCCAGCCAGACCGGCTCAGTCGGGGACAATGAGCAGTTCTTC.

This clone has only one observation. The chain uses TRBV19 and TRBJ1-1; no clear D. Germline values: CDR1 LNHDA, CDR2 SQIVND (reference sequence). The V end was cut by 4 bases, the J end by 0 bases, with 24 bases between. This CDR3 has 19 amino acids. The CDR3 sequence is CASSTRRRTTFTMNTEAFF. DNA for the CDR3: TGTGCCAGTAGTACTCGGCGACGGACGACGTTTACTATGAACACTGAAGCTTTCTTT.

This clone occurred a few times. The J gene is TRBJ1-5, the V gene TRBV6-5; D gene ambiguous. Germline V gene data show CDR1 as MNHEY and CDR2 as SVGAGI. V dropped 9 bases and J dropped 0 bases, with 6 bases sitting between them. This CDR3 region has 12 residues. The CDR3 loop reads CARLCSNQPQHF. The CDR3 DNA is TGTGCCAGACTGTGTAGCAATCAGCCCCAGCATTTT.

The chain joins TRBV28 to TRBJ1-3; D is perhaps TRBD1 (5 bases). Germline V lookup: CDR1 MDHEN, CDR2 SYDVKM. The V gene lost 7 bases and the J gene lost 1 base, with 8 bases spanning the gap. The CDR3 loop spans 13 amino acids. CDR3 DNA: TGTGCCAGCACTACAGGATCTGGAAACACCATATATTTT. Its protein product is CASTTGSGNTIYF.

The chain carries TRBV5-8 and TRBJ2-3, with TRBD1 matching 7 bases. The CDR3 contains 15 residues. V was clipped by 0 bases and J by 2 bases; unmatched bases: 3. The germline gives CDR1 SGHTS, CDR2 YDEGEE. The CDR3 reads CASSLARGHTDTQYF. Here the CDR3 DNA reads TGTGCCAGCAGCTTGGCGAGGGGGCACACAGATACGCAGTATTTT.

The chain recombines TRBV30 with TRBJ1-3; D is unresolved. V dropped 0 bases and J dropped 2 bases, with 8 bases sitting between them. The CDR3 is 14 residues long. Germline assignment: CDR1 GTSNPN and CDR2 SVGIG (reference sequence). The CDR3 reads CAWSVAGTGNTIYF. DNA for the CDR3: TGTGCCTGGAGTGTCGCAGGCACTGGAAACACCATATATTTT.